These T cell receptor beta chains were read from a single sample in a study of cytomegalovirus exposure and HLA in healthy donors. TCRdb keeps only in-frame clones here, not all; method: immunoSEQ multiplex PCR. The data show 150,000 to 200,000 clones, approximately 85% seen once. What was sequenced was PBMCs. Every receptor here comes from a man between 18 and 35 years old in good health and CMV-seropositive. The CDR3 runs from the conserved cysteine through the conserved F or W. Fields, in order: J gene, V gene, clone size, D gene, CDR3 protein, CDR3 DNA. A D gene is named only where the DNA matches it firmly. Some rows have no size entry. The others give once, few or many, or a class for an expanded clone.

j_call: TRBJ2-3
v_call: TRBV15
clone_size: -
d_call: TRBD1
cdr3_aa: CATSSGQGTDTQYF
cdr3_nt: TGTGCCACCAGCTCGGGACAGGGCACAGATACGCAGTATTTT

j_call: TRBJ1-1
v_call: TRBV18
clone_size: -
d_call: TRBD1
cdr3_aa: CASSPIWDRVKTEAFF
cdr3_nt: TGTGCCAGCTCACCAATATGGGACAGGGTTAAGACTGAAGCTTTCTTT

j_call: TRBJ2-5
v_call: TRBV9
clone_size: -
d_call: TRBD2
cdr3_aa: CASSGGGGGETQYF
cdr3_nt: TGTGCCAGCAGCGGGGGCGGGGGGGGAGAGACCCAGTACTTC

j_call: TRBJ2-1
v_call: TRBV27
clone_size: -
d_call: TRBD1
cdr3_aa: CASRKRGPGQEQFF
cdr3_nt: TGTGCCAGCAGAAAGAGAGGTCCGGGACAGGAGCAGTTCTTC

j_call: TRBJ2-7
v_call: TRBV5-1
clone_size: -
d_call: TRBD2
cdr3_aa: CASSPGLAGGSSYEQYF
cdr3_nt: TGCGCCAGCTCTCCAGGACTAGCGGGGGGGTCGAGTTACGAGCAGTACTTC

j_call: TRBJ2-3
v_call: TRBV18
clone_size: -
d_call: TRBD2
cdr3_aa: CASSASGFTDTQYF
cdr3_nt: TGTGCCAGCTCCGCTAGCGGGTTCACAGATACGCAGTATTTT

j_call: TRBJ1-2
v_call: TRBV4-2
clone_size: -
d_call: -
cdr3_aa: CASSPEGEANYGYTF
cdr3_nt: TGTGCCAGCAGCCCAGAAGGTGAGGCTAACTATGGCTACACCTTC

j_call: TRBJ2-7
v_call: TRBV7-2
clone_size: few
d_call: -
cdr3_aa: CASSLLHKSYEQYF
cdr3_nt: TGTGCCAGCAGCTTACTTCACAAATCCTACGAGCAGTACTTC

j_call: TRBJ1-2
v_call: TRBV2
clone_size: once
d_call: -
cdr3_aa: CASNVADSYGYTF
cdr3_nt: TGTGCCAGCAATGTGGCGGATAGCTATGGCTACACCTTC

j_call: TRBJ1-1
v_call: TRBV28
clone_size: -
d_call: -
cdr3_aa: CASSQPGRNTEAFF
cdr3_nt: TGTGCCAGCAGTCAACCCGGGAGGAACACTGAAGCTTTCTTT

j_call: TRBJ1-1
v_call: TRBV5-5
clone_size: -
d_call: -
cdr3_aa: CASSLRRGDDTEAFF
cdr3_nt: TGTGCCAGCAGCCTCAGGAGGGGCGATGACACTGAAGCTTTCTTT

j_call: TRBJ2-7
v_call: TRBV27
clone_size: -
d_call: -
cdr3_aa: CASGILTREQYF
cdr3_nt: TGTGCCAGCGGCATACTGACGCGGGAGCAGTACTTC

j_call: TRBJ2-7
v_call: TRBV5-1
clone_size: -
d_call: -
cdr3_aa: CASSLMSSLNYEQYF
cdr3_nt: TGCGCCAGCAGCTTGATGTCTAGCCTAAACTACGAGCAGTACTTC

j_call: TRBJ1-2
v_call: TRBV5-4
clone_size: -
d_call: -
cdr3_aa: CASSLGAGTMDNYGYTF
cdr3_nt: TGTGCCAGCAGCTTGGGGGCCGGGACAATGGATAACTATGGCTACACCTTC

j_call: TRBJ2-1
v_call: TRBV6-5
clone_size: -
d_call: TRBD1
cdr3_aa: CASSYADRVRINEQFF
cdr3_nt: TGTGCCAGCAGTTACGCGGACAGGGTAAGAATCAATGAGCAGTTCTTC